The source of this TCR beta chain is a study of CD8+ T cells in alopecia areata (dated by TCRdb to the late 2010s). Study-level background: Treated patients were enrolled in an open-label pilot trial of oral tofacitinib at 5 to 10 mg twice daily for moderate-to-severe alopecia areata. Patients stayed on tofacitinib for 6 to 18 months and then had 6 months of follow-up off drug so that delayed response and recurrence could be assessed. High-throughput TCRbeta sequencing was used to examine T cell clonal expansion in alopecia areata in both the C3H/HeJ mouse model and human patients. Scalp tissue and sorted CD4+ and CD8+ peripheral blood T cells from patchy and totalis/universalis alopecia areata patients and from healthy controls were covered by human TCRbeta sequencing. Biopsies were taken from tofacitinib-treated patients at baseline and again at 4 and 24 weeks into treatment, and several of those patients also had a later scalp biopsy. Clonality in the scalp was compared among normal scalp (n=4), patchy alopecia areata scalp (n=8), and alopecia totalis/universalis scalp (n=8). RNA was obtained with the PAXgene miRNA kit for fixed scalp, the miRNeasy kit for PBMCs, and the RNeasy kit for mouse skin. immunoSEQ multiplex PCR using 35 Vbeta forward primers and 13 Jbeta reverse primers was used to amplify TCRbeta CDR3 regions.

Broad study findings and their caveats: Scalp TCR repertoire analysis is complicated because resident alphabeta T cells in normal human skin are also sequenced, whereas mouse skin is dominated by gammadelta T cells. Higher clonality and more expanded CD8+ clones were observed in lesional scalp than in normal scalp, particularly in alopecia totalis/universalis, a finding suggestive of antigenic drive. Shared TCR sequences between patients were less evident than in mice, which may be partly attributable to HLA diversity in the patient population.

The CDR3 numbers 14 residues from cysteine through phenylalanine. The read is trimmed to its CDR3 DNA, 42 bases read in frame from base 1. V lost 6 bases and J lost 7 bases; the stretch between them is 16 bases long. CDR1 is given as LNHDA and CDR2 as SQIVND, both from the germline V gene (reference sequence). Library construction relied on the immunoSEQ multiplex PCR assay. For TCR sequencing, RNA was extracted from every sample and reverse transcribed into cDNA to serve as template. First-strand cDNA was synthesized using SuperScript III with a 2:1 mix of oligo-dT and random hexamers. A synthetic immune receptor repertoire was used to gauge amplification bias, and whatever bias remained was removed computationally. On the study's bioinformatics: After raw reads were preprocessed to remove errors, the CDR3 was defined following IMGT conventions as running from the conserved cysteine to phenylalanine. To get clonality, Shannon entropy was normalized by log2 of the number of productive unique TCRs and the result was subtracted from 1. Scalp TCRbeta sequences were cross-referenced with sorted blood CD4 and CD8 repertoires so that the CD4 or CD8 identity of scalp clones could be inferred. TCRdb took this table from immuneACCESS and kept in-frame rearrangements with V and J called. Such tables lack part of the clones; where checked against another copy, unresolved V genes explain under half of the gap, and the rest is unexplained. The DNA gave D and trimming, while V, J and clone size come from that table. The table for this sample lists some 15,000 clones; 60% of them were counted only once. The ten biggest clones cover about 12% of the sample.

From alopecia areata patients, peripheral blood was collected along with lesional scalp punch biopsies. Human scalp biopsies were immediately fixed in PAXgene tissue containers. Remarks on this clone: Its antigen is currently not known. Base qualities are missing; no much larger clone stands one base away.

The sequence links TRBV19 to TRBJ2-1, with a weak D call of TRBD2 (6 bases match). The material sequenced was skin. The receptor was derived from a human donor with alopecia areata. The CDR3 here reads CASRVPGLFNEQFF. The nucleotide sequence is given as TGTGCCAGTAGGGTCCCGGGACTTTTTAATGAGCAGTTCTTC.